The 14 T cell receptor beta chains presented below share a single source sample, sequenced in a study of OX40 agonist ivuxolimab in advanced cancers. Only in-frame clones appear in the TCRdb table, and some are missing; sequencing was by immunoSEQ multiplex PCR. The sample lists tens of thousands of clones, 85% to 90% seen once, with 0.45% to 0.7% in the top ten. Sample: CD4+ or CD8+ T cells sorted from blood, taken in a trial of the OX40 agonist ivuxolimab. These receptors all stem from an adult with an advanced solid tumor such as melanoma, head and neck, liver or kidney cancer.

V usage is TRBV30 and J usage is TRBJ2-3; 7 positions match TRBD2. Germline V lookup: CDR1 GTSNPN, CDR2 SVGIG (reference sequence). The CDR3 consists of 14 residues. Unmatched junction bases numbered 10, after V lost 4 bases and J lost 6 bases. The CDR3 DNA reads as TGTGCCTGGAAGCCCGCGGGAGATAGGGATACGCAGTATTTT. Amino acids: CAWKPAGDRDTQYF.

The V gene is TRBV5-1, the J gene TRBJ2-7; D is perhaps TRBD1 or TRBD2 (6 bases each). Germline assignment: CDR1 SGHRS and CDR2 YFSETQ. The germline V and J ends were trimmed by 3 bases and 2 bases, with 12 bases remaining between them. CDR3 size: 14 residues. In DNA form, the CDR3 reads TGCGCCAGCAGCTGGGGGGCCTTGACCTACGAGCAGTACTTC. Its protein is CASSWGALTYEQYF.

CDR3 DNA: TGTGCCAGCAGTTTAGGTGGGTCGAACTATGGCTACACCTTC. Residues: CASSLGGSNYGYTF. The chain employs TRBV28 and TRBJ1-2; D is unresolved. CDR3 size: 14 residues. V lost 2 bases and J lost 2, with 9 bases in between. Per germline, CDR1 MDHEN and CDR2 SYDVKM.

This sequence joins TRBV5-1 and TRBJ2-5; a possible D gene is TRBD1 (6 bases). V was shortened by 0 bases and J by 5 bases, with 11 bases between the two germline ends. Germline values: CDR1 SGHRS, CDR2 YFSETQ. CDR3 length: 14 residues. CDR3 amino acids: CASSLAEGVETQYF. CDR3 in DNA: TGCGCCAGCAGCTTGGCCGAGGGGGTGGAGACCCAGTACTTC.

The chain recombines TRBV14 with TRBJ2-2, with 10 bases identical to TRBD2. V was clipped by 0 bases and J by 2 bases; unmatched bases: 3. The CDR3 has 17 residues. Germline CDR1 SGHDN, CDR2 FVKESK. The CDR3 bases are TGTGCCAGCAGCCAAGAAAGACTAGCGGGTAACACCGGGGAGCTGTTTTTT. Protein: CASSQERLAGNTGELFF. Looking up the rest from reference TRBV14 and TRBJ2-2 gives the full variable domain: EAGVTQFPSHSVIEKGQTVTLRCDPISGHDNLYWYRRVMGKEIKFLLHFVKESKQDESGMPNNRFLAERTGGTYSTLKVQPAELEDSGVYFCASSQERLAGNTGELFFGEGSRLTVL.

The chain joins TRBV5-1 to TRBJ2-3, with a tentative D call TRBD1 (6 bases). The CDR3 length is 14 residues. V lost 3 bases and J lost 6, with 14 bases in between. CDR1 is SGHRS and CDR2 is YFSETQ in the germline V gene. CDR3: CASSSQGLGDTQYF. Here the CDR3 DNA reads TGCGCCAGCAGCTCGCAGGGGTTAGGGGATACGCAGTATTTT.

The gene calls are TRBV6-5 and TRBJ1-2, with 7 bases identical to TRBD1. The CDR3 is 15 residues long. Germline CDR1 MNHEY, CDR2 SVGAGI. V dropped 6 bases and J dropped 4; count of bases not matched to a gene: 11. This CDR3 reads CASSRTGAVVYGYTF. The DNA for the CDR3 is TGTGCCAGCAGCCGGACAGGTGCCGTCGTCTATGGCTACACCTTC.

The gene calls are TRBV4-1 and TRBJ2-2; a weak D match, TRBD2 (6 bases). This CDR3 has 16 amino acids. Germline loops: CDR1 MGHRA, CDR2 YSYEKL. The V end was cut by 2 bases, the J end by 4 bases, with 14 bases between. The CDR3 is CASSQTPGTSTGELFF. In nucleotides, the CDR3 is TGCGCCAGCAGCCAAACCCCCGGGACTTCCACCGGGGAGCTGTTTTTT.

V is TRBV11-3 and J is TRBJ2-7; TRBD1 is a possible D gene (5 bases). V was shortened by 1 base and J by 4 bases, with 11 bases between the two germline ends. From germline, CDR1 is SGHNT and CDR2 YENEEA. The length of the CDR3 is 14 residues. This CDR3 reads CASSLGTSFYEQYF. Written as DNA, the CDR3 is TGTGCCAGCAGCTTAGGGACATCGTTTTACGAGCAGTACTTC.

CDR3 loop: CASAPQRGSDTQYF. CDR3 nucleotide sequence: TGTGCCAGCGCTCCGCAGCGGGGGTCAGATACGCAGTATTTT. The J gene is TRBJ2-3, the V gene TRBV11-3; 8 bases fit TRBD2. CDR3 size: 14 residues. Germline-derived CDR1 and CDR2 are SGHNT and YENEEA. Trimming cost V 8 bases and J 4 bases; bases outside gene matches: 8.

In this sample, this clone turned up a few times. The chain couples TRBV7-8 to TRBJ1-5, with 8 bases aligning to TRBD1. V shed 0 bases and J 5 bases; nucleotides not matched to a gene: 9. The length of the CDR3 is 17 residues. CDR1 and CDR2 (germline): SGHVS, FQNEAQ. The DNA of the CDR3 is TGTGCCAGCAGCTTAGCCTTTGGGACAGGTACGGATCAGCCCCAGCATTTT. Protein: CASSLAFGTGTDQPQHF.

The chain joins TRBV5-1 to TRBJ1-1; D perhaps matches TRBD1 (5 bases). Germline loops: CDR1 SGHRS, CDR2 YFSETQ. The CDR3 consists of 16 residues. V gave up 0 bases and J gave up 4 bases, with 16 bases separating them. CDR3 residues: CASSLAGEGVGTEAFF. The CDR3 nucleotides read TGCGCCAGCAGCTTGGCCGGTGAAGGGGTTGGCACTGAAGCTTTCTTT.

The chain combines TRBV18 with TRBJ2-5; tentatively, D is TRBD1 (5 bases). Per the germline V gene, CDR1 is KGHSH and CDR2 is LQKENI. Trimming stripped 1 base from V and 5 bases from J, with 14 bases between. The CDR3 spans 15 residues. CDR3 sequence (DNA): TGTGCCAGCTCACCACATAAGGGGCCCCGGGAGACCCAGTACTTC. This codes for CASSPHKGPRETQYF.

Only a few counts were recorded for this clone. V usage is TRBV2 and J usage is TRBJ2-2, with D tentatively TRBD1 (6 bases). With 6 bases removed from V and 3 bases from J, the gap between germline ends came to 11 bases. CDR3 length equals 14 residues. CDR1 and CDR2 from the germline V gene are SNHLY and FYNNEI. CDR3 bases: TGTGCCAGCAGCATACAGGGTTACACCGGGGAGCTGTTTTTT. It translates to CASSIQGYTGELFF.